This is a list of T cell receptor beta chains from one sample in a study of blood T cell repertoires in COVID-19. The repertoire was sequenced with immunoSEQ multiplex PCR; TCRdb's copy has only in-frame clones and lacks some. Among about 300,000 clones listed, about 90% were seen once. The sample taken for sequencing was peripheral blood. Receptors originate from a woman in her 50s with COVID-19, enrolled during active disease. Both conserved end residues are part of each CDR3. Fields, in order: CDR3 protein, CDR3 DNA, J gene, D gene, V gene, CDR3 length, clone size. D genes are given only for firm matches. Part of the rows lack a size; the others show once, few, many or a class for expanded clones.

CASSLNHRTVNTGELFF,TGTGCCAGTAGTTTAAACCACCGAACTGTTAACACCGGGGAGCTGTTTTTT,TRBJ2-2,NA,TRBV19,17,NA
CATTAGTFSYNEQFF,TGTGCCACCACCGCCGGGACATTCTCCTACAATGAGCAGTTCTTC,TRBJ2-1,NA,TRBV6-5,15,NA
CAWSEWVEGNQPQHF,TGTGCCTGGAGTGAGTGGGTGGAGGGTAATCAGCCCCAGCATTTT,TRBJ1-5,NA,TRBV30,15,NA
CASNWDGAGTEAFF,TGTGCCAGCAATTGGGATGGGGCCGGCACTGAAGCTTTCTTT,TRBJ1-1,NA,TRBV7-3,14,NA
CSASLSGRAIAGELFF,TGCAGTGCTAGTCTTAGCGGGAGGGCCATCGCCGGGGAGCTGTTTTTT,TRBJ2-2,TRBD2,TRBV20-1,16,NA
CASSIQAGASYGYTF,TGTGCCAGTAGTATTCAGGCAGGGGCCAGCTATGGCTACACCTTC,TRBJ1-2,NA,TRBV19,15,NA
CASSLRGGDTQYF,TGTGCCAGCAGTTTACGGGGGGGAGATACGCAGTATTTT,TRBJ2-3,TRBD2,TRBV27,13,NA
CASKWGRTEAFF,TGTGCCAGCAAATGGGGGCGTACTGAAGCTTTCTTT,TRBJ1-1,NA,TRBV6-6,12,NA
CASSLDRPEHGYTF,TGTGCCAGCAGCCTCGACAGGCCGGAACATGGCTACACCTTC,TRBJ1-2,NA,TRBV7-2,14,NA
CATETGDPNEQFF,TGTGCCACCGAGACGGGGGATCCCAATGAGCAGTTCTTC,TRBJ2-1,NA,TRBV19,13,NA
CASSPKSMNTEAFF,TGTGCCAGCTCACCAAAAAGCATGAACACTGAAGCTTTCTTT,TRBJ1-1,NA,TRBV18,14,NA
CASSALSGSHVAGELFF,TGTGCCAGCAGTGCACTTAGCGGGAGTCATGTCGCCGGGGAGCTGTTTTTT,TRBJ2-2,TRBD2,TRBV25-1,17,NA
CATSDAKELQGGLETQYF,TGTGCCACCAGTGACGCCAAAGAGTTACAAGGGGGTTTAGAGACCCAGTACTTC,TRBJ2-5,NA,TRBV24-1,18,NA
CASSPTGSGSAPDTQYF,TGCGCCAGCAGCCCAACAGGTAGCGGGAGCGCTCCGGATACGCAGTATTTT,TRBJ2-3,TRBD2,TRBV5-1,17,NA
CASSQIRLTYNEQFF,TGCGCCAGCAGTCAAATCAGGCTAACATACAATGAGCAGTTCTTC,TRBJ2-1,NA,TRBV23-1,15,NA
CATSDPDRRTGELFF,TGTGCCACCAGTGATCCGGACAGGCGCACCGGGGAGCTGTTTTTT,TRBJ2-2,TRBD1,TRBV24-1,15,NA
CASSYMGQGPYEQYF,TGTGCCAGCAGTTACATGGGACAGGGTCCCTACGAGCAGTACTTC,TRBJ2-7,TRBD1,TRBV6-5,15,NA
CASSQDVAGMQYF,TGTGCCAGCAGCCAAGATGTGGCGGGGATGCAGTACTTC,TRBJ2-5,NA,TRBV14,13,NA
CASSPQGEEAFF,TGTGCCAGCTCACCGCAGGGGGAAGAAGCTTTCTTT,TRBJ1-1,TRBD1,TRBV18,12,NA
CASDKEGISNQPQHF,TGTGCTAGTGATAAGGAGGGAATAAGCAATCAGCCCCAGCATTTT,TRBJ1-5,NA,TRBV12-5,15,few
CASSYILASVGIEQFF,TGTGCCAGCAGTTATATTCTAGCATCAGTCGGCATTGAGCAGTTCTTC,TRBJ2-1,NA,TRBV3-1/TRBV3-2,16,NA
CATSPTAARRGEPLHF,TGTGCCACCAGCCCTACCGCAGCTAGACGTGGCGAGCCCCTCCACTTT,TRBJ1-6,NA,TRBV15,16,NA
CASSLGDRGYNEKLFF,TGTGCCAGCAGCTTGGGGGACAGGGGATATAATGAAAAACTGTTTTTT,TRBJ1-4,TRBD1,TRBV5-4,16,NA
CASSLTTGIDTEAFF,TGTGCCAGCAGCTTGACGACAGGGATTGACACTGAAGCTTTCTTT,TRBJ1-1,TRBD1,TRBV5-6,15,NA
CASSLDASWETQYF,TGTGCCAGCAGCTTAGATGCTAGTTGGGAGACCCAGTACTTC,TRBJ2-5,NA,TRBV7-9,14,NA
CASSIGLRGARYDSGANVLTF,TGTGCCAGTAGTATAGGCTTGCGGGGGGCCCGCTATGACTCTGGGGCCAACGTCCTGACTTTC,TRBJ2-6,TRBD2,TRBV19,21,NA
CSGGETQYF,TGCAGCGGCGGAGAGACCCAGTACTTC,TRBJ2-5,NA,TRBV29-1,9,NA
CANLMMNTEAFF,TGTGCCAACTTAATGATGAACACTGAAGCTTTCTTT,TRBJ1-1,NA,TRBV5-8,12,NA
CASTPRTGQPQHF,TGTGCCAGTACCCCCCGGACAGGACAGCCCCAGCATTTT,TRBJ1-5,TRBD1,TRBV19,13,NA
CASSLTDRFGYTF,TGTGCCAGCAGCTTGACCGACAGGTTTGGCTACACCTTC,TRBJ1-2,NA,TRBV11-2,13,NA
CASSISGSGNTIYF,TGTGCCAGTAGTATCTCGGGTAGCGGAAACACCATATATTTT,TRBJ1-3,NA,TRBV19,14,NA
CASSPVAGTGEENTEAFF,TGTGCCAGCAGCCCCGTCGCCGGGACAGGGGAGGAGAACACTGAAGCTTTCTTT,TRBJ1-1,NA,TRBV21-1,18,NA
CASMGQAYEQYF,TGTGCCAGCATGGGACAAGCCTACGAGCAGTACTTC,TRBJ2-7,NA,TRBV6-5,12,NA
CATSGHNYEQYF,TGTGCCACCAGTGGGCATAACTACGAGCAGTACTTC,TRBJ2-7,NA,TRBV24-1,12,NA
CASSFGQSMNTEAFF,TGTGCCAGCAGCTTTGGGCAGAGTATGAACACTGAAGCTTTCTTT,TRBJ1-1,NA,TRBV7-6,15,NA
CASSVGSGSPFF,NA,TRBJ2-1,NA,TRBV9,12,NA
CASSLARTRLSNEQFF,TGTGCCAGCAGCTTAGCGAGGACTAGATTGTCCAATGAGCAGTTCTTC,TRBJ2-1,TRBD2,TRBV7-9,16,few
CASSLETQYF,TGTGCCAGCAGTCTCGAGACCCAGTACTTC,TRBJ2-5,NA,TRBV2,10,once
CASSPTSYALNTEAFF,TGTGCCAGCAGCCCTACGTCCTACGCGCTGAACACTGAAGCTTTCTTT,TRBJ1-1,NA,TRBV14,16,once
CASSLAFLSGNGGNTIYF,TGTGCCAGCAGCTTGGCTTTTCTTTCGGGGAACGGTGGAAACACCATATATTTT,TRBJ1-3,NA,TRBV5-6,18,NA
CAISERGLAGGIEKDTQYF,TGTGCCATCAGTGAGAGGGGACTAGCGGGAGGCATAGAAAAAGATACGCAGTATTTT,TRBJ2-3,TRBD2,TRBV10-3,19,NA
CASSPGRSTGELFF,TGTGCCAGTAGCCCAGGGCGGAGCACCGGGGAGCTGTTTTTT,TRBJ2-2,NA,TRBV19,14,NA
CSVEASGRTDTQYF,TGCAGCGTTGAGGCTAGCGGGAGAACAGATACGCAGTATTTT,TRBJ2-3,TRBD2,TRBV29-1,14,NA
CSVVTGKETQYF,TGCAGCGTTGTAACAGGGAAAGAGACCCAGTACTTC,TRBJ2-5,NA,TRBV29-1,12,NA
CASIKILRPTPRAVGKLFF,TGTGCCAGCATCAAAATACTTAGACCCACCCCGCGGGCAGTTGGAAAGCTGTTTTTT,TRBJ2-2,NA,TRBV7-9,19,NA
CAWSVLGANTEAFF,TGTGCCTGGAGTGTACTCGGAGCGAACACTGAAGCTTTCTTT,TRBJ1-1,NA,TRBV30,14,NA
CASSSGQGLTNEKLFF,TGTGCCAGCTCATCCGGACAGGGCCTAACTAATGAAAAACTGTTTTTT,TRBJ1-4,TRBD1,TRBV18,16,once
CATSDYRDGYTF,TGTGCCACCAGTGATTACAGGGATGGCTACACCTTC,TRBJ1-2,NA,TRBV24-1,12,NA